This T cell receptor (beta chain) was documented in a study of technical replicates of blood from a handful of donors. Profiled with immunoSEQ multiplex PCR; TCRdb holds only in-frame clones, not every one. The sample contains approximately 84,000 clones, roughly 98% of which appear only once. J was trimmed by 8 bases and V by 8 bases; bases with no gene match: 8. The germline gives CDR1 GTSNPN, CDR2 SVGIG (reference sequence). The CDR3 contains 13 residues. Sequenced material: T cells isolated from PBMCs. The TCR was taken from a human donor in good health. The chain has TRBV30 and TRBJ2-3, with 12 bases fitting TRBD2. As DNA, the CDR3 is TGTGCCATGGCTAGCGGGGGGGCCGGTACGCAGTATTTT. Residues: CAMASGGAGTQYF.